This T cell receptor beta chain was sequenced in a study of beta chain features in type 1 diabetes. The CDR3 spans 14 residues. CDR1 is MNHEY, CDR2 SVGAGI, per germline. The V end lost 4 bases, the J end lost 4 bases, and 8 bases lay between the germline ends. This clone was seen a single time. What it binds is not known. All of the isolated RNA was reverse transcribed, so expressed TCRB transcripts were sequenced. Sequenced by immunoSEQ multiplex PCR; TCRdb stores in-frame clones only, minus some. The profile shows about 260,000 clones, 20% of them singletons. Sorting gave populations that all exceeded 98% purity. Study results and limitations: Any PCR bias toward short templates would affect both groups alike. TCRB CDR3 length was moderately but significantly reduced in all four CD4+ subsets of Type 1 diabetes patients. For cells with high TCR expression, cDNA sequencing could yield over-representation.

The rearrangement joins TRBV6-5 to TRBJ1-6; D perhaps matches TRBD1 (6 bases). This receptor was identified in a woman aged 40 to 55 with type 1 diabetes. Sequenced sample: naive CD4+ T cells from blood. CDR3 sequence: CASSSGQYNSPLHF. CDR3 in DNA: TGTGCCAGCAGTTCCGGACAGTATAATTCACCCCTCCACTTT.